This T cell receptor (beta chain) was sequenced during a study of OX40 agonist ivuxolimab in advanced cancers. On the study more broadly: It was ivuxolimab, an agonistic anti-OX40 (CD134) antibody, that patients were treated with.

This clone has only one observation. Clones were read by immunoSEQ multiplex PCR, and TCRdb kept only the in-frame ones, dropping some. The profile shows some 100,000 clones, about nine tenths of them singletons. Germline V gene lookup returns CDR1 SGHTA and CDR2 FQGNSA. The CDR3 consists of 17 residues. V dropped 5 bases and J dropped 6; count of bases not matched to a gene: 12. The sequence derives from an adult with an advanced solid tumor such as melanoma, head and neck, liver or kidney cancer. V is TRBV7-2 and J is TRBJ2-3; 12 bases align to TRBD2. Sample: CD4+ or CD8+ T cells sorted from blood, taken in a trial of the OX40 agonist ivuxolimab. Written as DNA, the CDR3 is TGTGCCAGCAGCCCCCACACTAGCGGGGGGCATGGGGATACGCAGTATTTT. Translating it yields CASSPHTSGGHGDTQYF.